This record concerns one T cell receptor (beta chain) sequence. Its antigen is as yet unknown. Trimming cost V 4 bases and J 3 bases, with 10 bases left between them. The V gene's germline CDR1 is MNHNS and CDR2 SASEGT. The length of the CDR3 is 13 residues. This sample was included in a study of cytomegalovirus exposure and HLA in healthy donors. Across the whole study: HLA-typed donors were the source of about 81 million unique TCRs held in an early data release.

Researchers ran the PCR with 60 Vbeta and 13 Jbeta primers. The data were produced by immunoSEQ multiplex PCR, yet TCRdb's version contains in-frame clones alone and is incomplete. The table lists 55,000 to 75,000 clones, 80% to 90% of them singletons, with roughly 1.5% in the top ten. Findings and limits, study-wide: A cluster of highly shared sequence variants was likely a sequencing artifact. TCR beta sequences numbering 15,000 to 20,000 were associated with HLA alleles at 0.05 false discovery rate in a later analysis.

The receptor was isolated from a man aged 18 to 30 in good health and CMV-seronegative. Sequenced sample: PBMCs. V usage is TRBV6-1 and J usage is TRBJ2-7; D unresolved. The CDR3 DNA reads TGTGCCAGCAGTGTGTCCTCCGGCTACGAGCAGTACTTC. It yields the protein CASSVSSGYEQYF.